A selection of T cell receptor beta chains follows, all from one sample in a study of shared clonotypes between healthy human individuals. The method was immunoSEQ multiplex PCR; TCRdb's version includes in-frame clones alone and lacks a portion of them. The sample holds about 2.2 million clones, just over 90% seen once. Sequencing was done on a sample of naive CD8+ T cells from PBMCs. All receptors come from a man between 18 and 29 years old in good health. Some clones in this sample may be carry-over from other donors' samples. The conserved cysteine and the conserved F or W are not part of the CDR3 here.

V: TRBV15; J: TRBJ2-2; CDR3: ATSRDRTGAQTGELF
V: TRBV28; J: TRBJ2-1; CDR3: ASSFGASYNEQF
V: TRBV5-6; J: TRBJ2-7; CDR3: ASSLFGLYEQY
V: TRBV7-7; J: TRBJ1-1; CDR3: ASSRTTGDTEAF
V: TRBV7-9; J: TRBJ1-1; CDR3: ASSRMLIF
V: TRBV7-9; J: TRBJ1-2; CDR3: ASSLLGQGKDYGYT
V: TRBV7-6; J: TRBJ2-7; CDR3: ASSSGRGAGGPREQY
V: TRBV29-1; J: TRBJ1-2; CDR3: SVAATFGRGGYT
V: TRBV9; J: TRBJ2-5; CDR3: ASSVGAVKETQY
V: TRBV27; J: TRBJ1-1; CDR3: ASSLLGTGDKDTEAF
V: TRBV29-1; J: TRBJ2-1; CDR3: SVRLAGFRDEQF
V: TRBV27; J: TRBJ2-2; CDR3: ASSLGSRRTGELF
V: TRBV7-2; J: TRBJ2-7; CDR3: ASTGRAGRAYEQY
V: TRBV11-2; J: TRBJ2-7; CDR3: ASSSPYEQY
V: TRBV4-3; J: TRBJ2-6; CDR3: ASSQNSGANVLT
V: TRBV14; J: TRBJ2-7; CDR3: ASSQDFGYEQY
V: TRBV6-6; J: TRBJ2-7; CDR3: ASSFLALREQY
V: TRBV7-9; J: TRBJ1-2; CDR3: ASSLVSAHAYGYT
V: TRBV28; J: TRBJ2-7; CDR3: ASSYKRIRSYEQY
V: TRBV28; J: TRBJ2-7; CDR3: ASSPTGLSSYEQY
V: TRBV28; J: TRBJ1-2; CDR3: ASDSPHRASYGYT
V: TRBV6-5; J: TRBJ1-5; CDR3: ASRAGTGVNQPQH
V: TRBV29-1; J: TRBJ1-2; CDR3: SVPWDRGLGYT
V: TRBV6-1; J: TRBJ2-1; CDR3: ASTRDRGYNEQF